These 26 T cell receptor beta chains originate from one sample sequenced in a study of blood T cell repertoires in COVID-19. Some clones are missing from TCRdb's copy, which holds only in-frame ones; the method was immunoSEQ multiplex PCR. This repertoire shows over 200,000 clones, 81% found once; its top ten account for around 10%. The sequencing input was PBMCs or T cells enriched from blood (not recorded which). All receptors come from a woman aged 45-65 years with acute COVID-19.

This clone was counted a single time. DNA for the CDR3: TGTGCCACCAGTCCAGGGGCCCCAGATACGCAGTATTTT. Its protein is CATSPGAPDTQYF. The rearrangement uses TRBV24-1 and TRBJ2-3; D is possibly TRBD1 (6 bases). CDR1 KGHDR and CDR2 SFDVKD come from the germline V gene. Trimming removed 6 bases from V and 4 bases from J, with 10 bases in between. The CDR3 spans 13 residues.

This chain uses TRBV18 with TRBJ1-1, with a possible D match to TRBD1 (5 bases). The length of the CDR3 is 13 residues. Germline V lookup: CDR1 KGHSH, CDR2 LQKENI. V gave up 4 bases and J gave up 4 bases, with 10 bases separating them. CDR3 nucleotide sequence: TGTGCCAGCTCACTGGCAGGGCGCACTGAAGCTTTCTTT. It encodes CASSLAGRTEAFF. Full variable domain (missing parts from reference TRBV18 and TRBJ1-1): NAGVMQNPRHLVRRRGQEARLRCSPMKGHSHVYWYRQLPEEGLKFMVYLQKENIIDESGMPKERFSAEFPKEGPSILRIQQVVRGDSAAYFCASSLAGRTEAFFGQGTRLTVV.

The rearrangement uses TRBV3-1 (or the pseudogene TRBV3-2) and TRBJ1-2; perhaps TRBD1 as D (5 bases). V was cut by 1 base and J by 4 bases, with 10 bases left in between. CDR1 LGHDT and CDR2 YNNKEL come from the germline V gene (reference sequence). The CDR3 has 14 residues. For the CDR3, the DNA is TGTGCCAGCAGCCAAGGACAGCTAATCTATGGCTACACCTTC. Encoded protein: CASSQGQLIYGYTF.

This clone has more than one count but fewer than ten. The chain links TRBV24-1 to TRBJ2-2; 10 bases agree with TRBD1. CDR3 length: 17 residues. Germline CDR1 reads KGHDR; CDR2 reads SFDVKD. Trimming cost V 3 bases and J 4 bases; bases outside gene matches: 7. The CDR3 region is CATSDQTGQGGTGELFF. CDR3 coding DNA: TGTGCCACCAGTGATCAGACCGGACAGGGGGGCACCGGGGAGCTGTTTTTT.

The chain couples TRBV5-1 to TRBJ2-2; TRBD1 matches at 8 bases. The J segment lost 1 base and the V segment lost 0 bases, leaving 2 bases of the junction unmatched. Germline V CDR1 and CDR2: SGHRS, YFSETQ. CDR3 length: 16 amino acids. The CDR3 nucleotides are TGCGCCAGCAGCTTGGATGGGACAGGGAACACCGGGGAGCTGTTTTTT. Protein product: CASSLDGTGNTGELFF.

The chain joins TRBV5-1 to TRBJ1-5, with 8 bases lining up with TRBD1. The CDR3 spans 14 residues. From germline, CDR1 is SGHRS and CDR2 YFSETQ. V shed 0 bases, J shed 6 bases, and the junction held 2 bases outside the gene matches. The CDR3 loop reads CASSLAGGGQPQHF. The CDR3 DNA reads as TGCGCCAGCAGCTTGGCAGGGGGCGGTCAGCCCCAGCATTTT. The variable domain in full, with the rest retrieved from reference TRBV5-1 and TRBJ1-5, is KAGVTQTPRYLIKTRGQQVTLSCSPISGHRSVSWYQQTPGQGLQFLFEYFSETQRNKGNFPGRFSGRQFSNSRSEMNVSTLELGDSALYLCASSLAGGGQPQHFGDGTRLSIL.

This rearrangement joins TRBV12-5 to TRBJ1-2, with 8 bases that match TRBD1. Germline assignment: CDR1 LGHNT and CDR2 FRNRAP. The CDR3 has 13 residues. The J segment lost 7 bases and the V segment lost 7 bases, leaving 8 bases of the junction unmatched. CDR3 nucleotides: TGTGCTAGTGCTCCGGACAGGGCAGGTGGCTACACCTTC. Translated: CASAPDRAGGYTF.

The chain uses TRBV19 and TRBJ2-7; D may be TRBD2 (7 bases). The CDR3 is 13 residues long. The germline gives CDR1 LNHDA, CDR2 SQIVND (reference sequence). Trimming pared 4 bases from V and 2 bases from J, leaving 9 bases between. The CDR3 reads CASSRGGPYEQYF. Written as DNA, the CDR3 is TGTGCCAGTAGTAGGGGGGGCCCCTACGAGCAGTACTTC.

This chain joins TRBV10-3 and TRBJ1-4; D remains unclear. Germline lookup yields CDR1 ENHRY and CDR2 SYGVKD. This CDR3 is 15 amino acids long. Trimming left V 2 bases short and J 3 bases short, with 10 bases between. The CDR3 protein is CAISEIAGANEKLFF. The CDR3 nucleotides read TGTGCCATCAGTGAGATTGCCGGGGCTAATGAAAAACTGTTTTTT.

The table lists this clone with a count of one. V gene TRBV7-9 combines with J gene TRBJ2-3, with D maybe TRBD1 (6 bases). This CDR3 spans 16 amino acids. V was shortened by 5 bases and J by 4 bases, with 19 bases between the two germline ends. The germline gives CDR1 SEHNR, CDR2 FQNEAQ (reference sequence). CDR3 sequence reads: CASSPMRSEGADTQYF. For the CDR3, the DNA is TGTGCCAGCAGCCCCATGCGGAGCGAGGGGGCAGATACGCAGTATTTT.

This chain connects TRBV6-5 to TRBJ1-4; no reliable D call. Trimming removed 6 bases from V and 4 bases from J, with 12 bases in between. Germline CDR1 is MNHEY and CDR2 is SVGAGI. The CDR3 sequence is 14 residues long. In DNA form, the CDR3 reads TGTGCCAGCAGGGCCCCCGGGATTAATGAAAAACTGTTTTTT. Its translation: CASRAPGINEKLFF.

Here the CDR3 DNA reads TGTGCCAGCAGTTTCAGGCACTACACTGAAGCTTTCTTT. Translating it yields CASSFRHYTEAFF. The chain recombines TRBV28 with TRBJ1-1, with unresolved D. The CDR3 is 13 amino acids. Trimming removed 3 bases from V and 3 bases from J, with 8 bases in between. CDR1 is MDHEN, CDR2 SYDVKM, per germline.

This clone came up once. The rearrangement joins TRBV9 to TRBJ2-5; D possibly corresponds to TRBD1 (6 bases). The CDR3 has 16 amino acids. CDR1 and CDR2 (germline): SGDLS, YYNGEE. V gave up 3 bases and J gave up 2 bases, with 17 bases separating them. DNA of the CDR3: TGTGCCAGCAGCGCAAATATTGGGACATCTCAAGAGACCCAGTACTTC. As protein: CASSANIGTSQETQYF.

CDR3 bases: TGTGCCAGTAGTATAAGGGCAGGGGGCTGGACCGGGGAGCTGTTTTTT. Protein product: CASSIRAGGWTGELFF. This chain connects TRBV19 to TRBJ2-2; 8 bases map to TRBD1. The CDR3 sequence is 16 residues long. The germline gives CDR1 LNHDA, CDR2 SQIVND (reference sequence). The V and J ends lost 2 bases and 5 bases, in that order; junction bases with no gene match: 7. Full variable domain (outside the CDR3, taken from reference TRBV19 and TRBJ2-2): DGGITQSPKYLFRKEGQNVTLSCEQNLNHDAMYWYRQDPGQGLRLIYYSQIVNDFQKGDIAEGYSVSREKKESFPLTVTSAQKNPTAFYLCASSIRAGGWTGELFFGEGSRLTVL.

The J gene is TRBJ1-2, the V gene TRBV19; D remains unclear. The CDR3 is 12 amino acids. The germline gives CDR1 LNHDA, CDR2 SQIVND (reference sequence). The germline V and J ends were trimmed by 7 bases and 4 bases, with 10 bases remaining between them. In DNA form, the CDR3 reads TGTGCCAGTAACCCAGAGGGCTATGGCTACACCTTC. It translates to CASNPEGYGYTF.

This clone was picked up a small number of times. The chain is built from TRBV10-3 and TRBJ2-2; 7 bases agree with TRBD1. The CDR3 has 13 amino acids. Germline V CDR1 and CDR2: ENHRY, SYGVKD. V dropped 11 bases and J dropped 4; count of bases not matched to a gene: 7. The CDR3 loop reads CAVRDSVTGELFF. In DNA, the CDR3 is TGTGCCGTTCGGGACAGCGTCACCGGGGAGCTGTTTTTT.

This chain connects TRBV18 to TRBJ2-7, with 9 bases that match TRBD1. Germline CDR1 and CDR2: KGHSH and LQKENI. The length of the CDR3 is 15 residues. The V segment lost 2 bases and the J segment 2 bases; nucleotides outside the gene matches: 4. This CDR3 is CASSPKRQGAYEQYF. In nucleotides, the CDR3 is TGTGCCAGCTCACCAAAGCGACAGGGGGCCTACGAGCAGTACTTC.

This clone was seen only a few times. V is TRBV3-1 (or the pseudogene TRBV3-2) and J is TRBJ1-1; possibly TRBD1 for D (6 bases). V lost 4 bases and J lost 2, with 11 bases in between. The CDR3 spans 14 residues. Per the germline V gene, CDR1 is LGHDT and CDR2 is YNNKEL (reference sequence). The CDR3 DNA is TGTGCCAGCAGCCGATCCGGGACAAACACTGAAGCTTTCTTT. This translates into CASSRSGTNTEAFF.

The chain has TRBV6-5 and TRBJ2-3, with TRBD2 identical over 14 bases. CDR3 length equals 15 residues. Germline V gives CDR1 MNHEY, CDR2 SVGAGI. The trim removed 5 bases at V and 9 bases at J, leaving 7 bases unmatched. The CDR3 sequence: CASSRGTSGGTTQYF. CDR3 sequence (DNA): TGTGCCAGCAGTCGCGGGACTAGCGGGGGTACGACGCAGTATTTT.

The genes are TRBV5-1 and TRBJ2-1; 10 bases line up with TRBD2. CDR1 and CDR2 (germline): SGHRS, YFSETQ. The trim removed 4 bases at V and 5 bases at J, leaving 9 bases unmatched. The CDR3 loop spans 16 amino acids. The CDR3 bases are TGCGCCAGCAGCAGTTTAGCGGGAGGCAGCAACAATGAGCAGTTCTTC. Amino acid sequence: CASSSLAGGSNNEQFF.

In its sample, this clone was seen a few times. This chain connects TRBV28 to TRBJ2-7; tentative D call: TRBD2 (6 bases). Trimming stripped 6 bases from V and 2 bases from J, with 14 bases between. Germline CDR1 MDHEN, CDR2 SYDVKM. The length of the CDR3 is 14 residues. The CDR3 DNA reads TGTGCCAGCAGGGTGGGAGGTGAAACCTACGAGCAGTACTTC. Protein: CASRVGGETYEQYF.

This clone was detected only a few times. The CDR3 is CASSPFRDTPTFGNTIYF. CDR3 DNA sequence: TGTGCCAGCTCACCATTTCGGGACACACCAACCTTCGGAAACACCATATATTTT. The chain joins TRBV18 to TRBJ1-3, with TRBD1 as a possible D gene (6 bases). CDR3 length: 18 residues. V lost 2 bases and J lost 4, with 21 bases in between. The germline V gene encodes CDR1 KGHSH and CDR2 LQKENI.

For the CDR3, the DNA is TGTGCCACCAGAGTTTCCACAGGGGGCAAAGGTGAAAAACTGTTTTTT. Amino acid sequence: CATRVSTGGKGEKLFF. The chain combines TRBV24-1 with TRBJ1-4; 9 nucleotides match TRBD1. J was trimmed by 7 bases and V by 7 bases; bases with no gene match: 12. Germline CDR1 KGHDR, CDR2 SFDVKD. The length of the CDR3 is 16 residues.

V gene TRBV28 combines with J gene TRBJ2-1, with no clear D. This CDR3 contains 12 residues. The V and J ends lost 4 bases and 13 bases respectively, with 14 bases between them. Germline CDR1 MDHEN, CDR2 SYDVKM. The CDR3 sequence is CASSSINNDQFF. CDR3 in DNA: TGTGCCAGCAGTTCCATAAACAACGATCAGTTCTTC.

The rearrangement joins TRBV6-6 to TRBJ1-2; D is unresolved. Germline lookup yields CDR1 MNHNY and CDR2 SVGAGI (reference sequence). The CDR3 length is 12 residues. The V and J ends lost 7 bases and 0 bases respectively, with 6 bases between them. CDR3 nucleotide sequence: TGTGCCAGCACCTTATCTAACTATGGCTACACCTTC. Translating it yields CASTLSNYGYTF.

V is TRBV27 and J is TRBJ1-6, with D unresolved. CDR1 is MNHEY, CDR2 SMNVEV, per germline (reference sequence). V lost 1 base and J lost 5, with 9 bases in between. This CDR3 has 15 amino acids. This chain's CDR3 is CASSLFGWDNSPLHF. The CDR3, as DNA: TGTGCCAGCAGTTTATTCGGGTGGGATAATTCACCCCTCCACTTT.